This T cell receptor (beta chain) came from a study of cytomegalovirus exposure and HLA in healthy donors. In the PCR, 60 Vbeta and 13 Jbeta primers were used. Profiled with immunoSEQ multiplex PCR; TCRdb holds only in-frame clones, not every one. This table holds roughly 120,000 clones, over 75% found once. Overall study results and limits: In a later analysis, HLA-associated TCR beta chains were more clonally expanded than equally common others. The likely explanation for a cluster of highly shared sequence variants was sequencing artifact.

On this clone itself: The antigen remains undetermined. Different DNA sequences within this sample yield the same CDR3.

The sample was PBMCs. This clonotype originated in a woman aged 40 to 55 in good health and CMV-seropositive.

The CDR3 reads CASRSGNSYNEQFF. The CDR3 DNA reads as TGCGCCAGTAGGAGCGGCAACTCCTACAATGAGCAGTTCTTC. The chain couples TRBV5-1 to TRBJ2-1, with D perhaps matching TRBD2 (5 bases). The CDR3 spans 14 residues. The V gene lost 8 bases and the J gene lost 0 bases, with 12 bases spanning the gap. Germline V gives CDR1 SGHRS, CDR2 YFSETQ.